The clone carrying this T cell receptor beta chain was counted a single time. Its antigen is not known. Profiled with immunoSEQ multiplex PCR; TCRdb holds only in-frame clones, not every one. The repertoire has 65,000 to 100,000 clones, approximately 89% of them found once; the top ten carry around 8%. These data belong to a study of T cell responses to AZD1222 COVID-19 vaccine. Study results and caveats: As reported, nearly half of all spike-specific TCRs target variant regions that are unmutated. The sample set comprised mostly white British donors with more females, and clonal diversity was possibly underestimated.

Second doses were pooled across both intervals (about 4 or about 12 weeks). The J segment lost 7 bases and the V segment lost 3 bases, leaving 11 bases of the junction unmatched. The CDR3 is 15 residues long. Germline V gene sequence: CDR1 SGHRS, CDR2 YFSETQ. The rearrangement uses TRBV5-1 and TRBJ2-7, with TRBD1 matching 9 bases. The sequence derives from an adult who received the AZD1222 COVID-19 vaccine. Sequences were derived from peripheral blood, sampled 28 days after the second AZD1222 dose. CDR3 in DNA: TGCGCCAGCAGCTCCTCCGGGACAGGGACGAAGGAGCAGTACTTC. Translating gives CASSSSGTGTKEQYF.